Sequencing of this TCR beta chain was carried out in a study of molecular identifiers for immune sequencing clone quantification. Across the whole study: Replicate runs used RNA from about 19,000 or 110,000 naive CD8 cells, which was split five ways into aliquots, and four of those aliquots were then sequenced.

As CD8+CD4-CCR7+CD45RA+ cells, naive CD8 T cells were sorted. This clonotype was seen many times. Its antigen is not known. TCRdb reanalysed the PCR reads using MiXCR and keeps one entry per CDR3 protein. The data show about 640,000 distinct CDR3 sequences, roughly 21% seen once. Study-wide results and limits: Detectable among 800,000 to 1,000,000 naive cells, according to reports, was Jurkat TCR RNA spiked in from one cell. It was shown that clones above 20 RNA copies held over 97% of effector molecules, but under 1% in naive cells.

Sequencing was done on a sample of naive CD8+ T cells from blood, with Jurkat cell RNA spiked in. Noted subset: FACS-sorted CD8+CD4-CCR7+CD45RA+ naive T cells. The sequence came from a human donor in good health. Some libraries in this study had Jurkat cell RNA spiked in.

CDR3 coding DNA: TGTGCCAGCAGTTTATTGGGTACTAATCAGCCCCAGCATTTT. It is translated as CASSLLGTNQPQHF. The rearrangement joins TRBV27 to TRBJ1-5; D gene unclear. The CDR3 consists of 14 residues. Germline V CDR1 and CDR2: MNHEY, SMNVEV (reference sequence). The V gene lost 1 base and the J gene lost 4 bases, with 8 bases spanning the gap.